The clone carrying this T cell receptor beta chain occurred once. Its antigen remains unidentified. The entry originates in a study of T cell responses to AZD1222 COVID-19 vaccine. General study points: Receipt of two AZD1222 doses was followed by a rise in Spike-specific TCR breadth and depth. Per reports, nearly half of all spike-specific TCRs target regions that are unmutated in variants. Donor demographics were predominantly white British with a female majority; clonal diversity may be underestimated.

Analysis merged second doses at about 4 or about 12 weeks. Only in-frame clones appear in the TCRdb table, and some are missing; sequencing was by immunoSEQ multiplex PCR. Of approximately 150,000 clones in the sample, 90% are singletons; the top ten hold about 3.3%. This specimen was peripheral blood, taken 28 days after the second AZD1222 dose. This sequence was found in an adult who received the AZD1222 COVID-19 vaccine.

This CDR3 is CASSSVGVQETQYF. The CDR3 nucleotides are TGTGCCAGTAGTTCAGTGGGGGTACAAGAGACCCAGTACTTC. This chain uses TRBV19 with TRBJ2-5; D possibly uses TRBD1 or TRBD2 (5 bases each). The CDR3 length is 14 residues. CDR1 is LNHDA, CDR2 SQIVND, per germline (reference sequence). With 5 bases removed from V and 2 bases from J, the gap between germline ends came to 12 bases.